The TCR beta chain described here comes from a study of cytomegalovirus exposure and HLA in healthy donors. Study in general: Across almost 400 genotyped donors, about 86% landed in the Caucasian-associated ancestry cluster.

Notes on this clone: Its antigen is currently unknown.

Study results and limitations: After further analysis at a later stage, 16,951 TCR beta sequences were associated with HLA alleles at 0.05 false discovery rate.

Use of 60 Vbeta and 13 Jbeta primers characterized the PCR. Clones were read by immunoSEQ multiplex PCR, and TCRdb kept only the in-frame ones, dropping some. Of around 180,000 clones in the sample, just over 75% were seen once. V was pared by 3 bases and J by 4 bases, with 4 bases of the junction left unmatched. The CDR3 is 14 amino acids. CDR1 is SGDLS, CDR2 YYNGEE, per germline. The sample was PBMCs. The clonotype was recovered from a woman aged 25 to 45 in good health and CMV-seropositive. The V and J genes are TRBV9 and TRBJ1-5; 7 bases line up with TRBD1. Here the CDR3 reads CASSDRGINQPQHF. The DNA for the CDR3 is TGTGCCAGCAGCGACAGGGGTATAAATCAGCCCCAGCATTTT.